This TCR beta chain was retrieved from a study of cytomegalovirus exposure and HLA in healthy donors. Notes on the study in general: CMV antigen specificity was confirmed in vitro for a few CMV-associated chains. Cytomegalovirus association was assigned to around 150 TCR beta chains.

Germline values: CDR1 WNHNN, CDR2 SYGVQD (reference sequence). The length of the CDR3 is 17 residues. Unmatched junction bases numbered 16, after V lost 6 bases and J lost 4 bases. Clones were read by immunoSEQ multiplex PCR, and TCRdb kept only the in-frame ones, dropping some. The repertoire holds about 240,000 clones, with around 85% as singletons. With regard to this clone: Its antigen is as yet unknown.

Material for sequencing was PBMCs. This clonotype originated in a woman aged 25 to 39 in good health and CMV-seropositive. The chain carries TRBV10-1 and TRBJ2-7; 9 bases are a match to TRBD1. CDR3 in amino acids: CASRDQNRGQGAYEQYF. In nucleotides, the CDR3 is TGCGCCAGCAGGGATCAAAATCGGGGACAGGGTGCGTACGAGCAGTACTTC.